Listed below are T cell receptor beta chains from one sample, sequenced in a study of blood T cell repertoires in COVID-19. Profiling relied on immunoSEQ multiplex PCR, and the TCRdb table lists in-frame clones only, not all of them. This sample has about 89,000 clones, with 75% to 90% found just once. Sample: peripheral blood. The receptors were sampled from an elderly man with active or convalescent COVID-19. The CDR3 runs from the conserved cysteine through the conserved F or W. D genes are given only for firm matches. Not every row has a clone size; where given, it reads once, few, many or a size class.

v_call	clone_size	cdr3_length	j_call	d_call	cdr3_nt	cdr3_aa
TRBV6-5	NA	15	TRBJ2-5	TRBD2	TGTGCCAGCAGGGGGGGGCTAGCGGGAGCAGAGACCCAGTACTTC	CASRGGLAGAETQYF
TRBV28	NA	16	TRBJ1-3	NA	TGTGCCAGCGCCACACACCAGGGGAGCTCTGGAAACACCATATATTTT	CASATHQGSSGNTIYF
TRBV28	once	15	TRBJ1-5	NA	TGTGCCAGCAGTTTCTCGGGGAATAGCAATCAGCCCCAGCATTTT	CASSFSGNSNQPQHF
TRBV9	NA	14	TRBJ1-1	TRBD1	TGTGCCAGCAGCCGAGGGGACAGAAACACTGAAGCTTTCTTT	CASSRGDRNTEAFF
TRBV3-1/TRBV3-2	NA	14	TRBJ1-2	NA	TGTGCCAGCAGCCAAGCGGGACACCTCTATGGCTACACCTTC	CASSQAGHLYGYTF
TRBV4-3	NA	15	TRBJ1-5	NA	TGCGCCAGCAGCCAAAACAGGGCGAGCAATCAGCCCCAGCATTTT	CASSQNRASNQPQHF
TRBV7-2	NA	14	TRBJ2-1	NA	TGTGCCAGCAGCTTAGCGACAGGTGGTAGTGAGCAGTTCTTC	CASSLATGGSEQFF
TRBV7-2	NA	15	TRBJ1-2	NA	TGTGCCAGCAGCACCCAACAGGAGACGAGCTATGGCTACACCTTC	CASSTQQETSYGYTF
TRBV2	few	15	TRBJ2-1	TRBD1	TGTGCCAGCAGTGAAGCGCTGACAGGGGGAAATGAGCAGTTCTTC	CASSEALTGGNEQFF
TRBV5-5	few	14	TRBJ1-1	TRBD1	TGTGCCAGCAGCTGGACAGGTATGAACACTGAAGCTTTCTTT	CASSWTGMNTEAFF
TRBV12-3/TRBV12-4	NA	13	TRBJ1-2	TRBD1	TGTGCCAGCAGTCGGACAGGGGTCTATGGCTACACCTTC	CASSRTGVYGYTF
TRBV28	NA	15	TRBJ2-3	NA	TGTGCCAGCAGTTTCCCAGGGCCCAGCACAGATACGCAGTATTTT	CASSFPGPSTDTQYF
TRBV4-1	NA	14	TRBJ2-3	NA	TGCGCCAGCAGCCAGTCCGGGAGCACAGATACGCAGTATTTT	CASSQSGSTDTQYF
TRBV14	NA	19	TRBJ2-7	TRBD2	TGTGCCAGCAGCCACGGGCCAGCGGGAGGGTGGGGAAGCTCCTACGAGCAGTACTTC	CASSHGPAGGWGSSYEQYF
TRBV6-4	NA	13	TRBJ2-5	NA	TGTGCCAGCAAAACCCAGTCGCCAGAGACCCAGTACTTC	CASKTQSPETQYF
TRBV7-2	NA	14	TRBJ2-5	NA	TGTGCCAGCAGTTCCCGCGGGACAGAAGAGACCCAGTACTTC	CASSSRGTEETQYF
TRBV7-2	NA	14	TRBJ2-1	NA	TGTGCCAGCAGCTTAGTTTCCCTCTACAATGAGCAGTTCTTC	CASSLVSLYNEQFF
TRBV7-9	NA	15	TRBJ2-7	NA	TGTGCCAGCAGCTTATCCTTAGCGTTGGTCCCCGAGCAGTACTTC	CASSLSLALVPEQYF
TRBV11-2	NA	15	TRBJ2-1	TRBD1	TGTGCCAGCAGCTACGGACAGGGGTTCTACAATGAGCAGTTCTTC	CASSYGQGFYNEQFF
TRBV5-1	NA	17	TRBJ2-7	NA	TGCGCCAGCAGCTTGGAAGCAGGAGGTTTGGTCGCCTACGAGCAGTACTTC	CASSLEAGGLVAYEQYF
TRBV29-1	NA	15	TRBJ2-7	TRBD1	TGCAGCGTTGGAGGTAGGACAGGGGGGAGGTACGAGCAGTACTTC	CSVGGRTGGRYEQYF
TRBV9	NA	13	TRBJ2-7	NA	TGTGCCAGCAGCGTAGTAGCGACGGGCGAGCAGTACTTC	CASSVVATGEQYF